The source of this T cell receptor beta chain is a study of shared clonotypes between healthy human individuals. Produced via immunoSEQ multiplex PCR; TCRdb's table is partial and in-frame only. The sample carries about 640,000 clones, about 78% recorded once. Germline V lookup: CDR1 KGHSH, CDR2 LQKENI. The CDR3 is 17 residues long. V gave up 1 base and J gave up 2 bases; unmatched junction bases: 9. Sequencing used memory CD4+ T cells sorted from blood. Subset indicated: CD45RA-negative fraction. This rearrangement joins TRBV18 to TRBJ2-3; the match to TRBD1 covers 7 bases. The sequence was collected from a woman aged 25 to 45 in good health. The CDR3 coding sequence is TGTGCCAGCTCACCACGGTCTTCGGGACAGAACACAGATACGCAGTATTTT. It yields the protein CASSPRSSGQNTDTQYF. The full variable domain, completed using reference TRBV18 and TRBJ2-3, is NAGVMQNPRHLVRRRGQEARLRCSPMKGHSHVYWYRQLPEEGLKFMVYLQKENIIDESGMPKERFSAEFPKEGPSILRIQQVVRGDSAAYFCASSPRSSGQNTDTQYFGPGTRLTVL.